The 14 T cell receptor beta chains below were found in one sample sequenced in a study of CD8+ T cells in alopecia areata. RNA extraction was followed by reverse transcription into cDNA, which acted as the sequencing template. Generated by immunoSEQ multiplex PCR, the TCRdb table keeps only in-frame clones and is missing some. The profile shows 90,000 to 150,000 clones, around 53% of them singletons. Specified treatment: oral pan-JAK inhibitor, 5-10 mg twice daily. The sequences come from CD4+ T cells sorted from blood, collected at week 4, from a patient treated with tofacitinib. Receptors originate from a human donor with alopecia areata.

The CDR3 nucleotides read TGTGCCTGGACCGAACAGGGTACCAGCACAGATACGCAGTATTTT. Protein: CAWTEQGTSTDTQYF. This sequence joins TRBV30 and TRBJ2-3, with D possibly matching TRBD1 (6 bases). V lost 4 bases and J 0 bases, leaving 14 bases between the germline ends. Germline lookup yields CDR1 GTSNPN and CDR2 SVGIG (reference sequence). The CDR3 totals 15 residues. The entire variable domain, with the rest obtained from reference TRBV30 and TRBJ2-3, is as follows: SQTIHQWPATLVQPVGSPLSLECTVEGTSNPNLYWYRQAAGRGLQLLFYSVGIGQISSEVPQNLSASRPQDRQFILSSKKLLLSDSGFYLCAWTEQGTSTDTQYFGPGTRLTVL.

This clone has only a few counts. V gene TRBV18 combines with J gene TRBJ2-2; D ambiguous. This CDR3 has 12 residues. Germline V lookup: CDR1 KGHSH, CDR2 LQKENI. Trimming removed 2 bases from V and 2 bases from J, with 0 bases in between. CDR3 bases: TGTGCCAGCTCACCAAACACCGGGGAGCTGTTTTTT. Its protein product is CASSPNTGELFF.

The V gene is TRBV30, the J gene TRBJ1-1, with D possibly matching TRBD1 (6 bases). The CDR3 runs to 14 residues. Trimming shortened V by 2 bases and J by 0 bases, and 10 bases separated the two germline ends. Germline V CDR1 and CDR2: GTSNPN, SVGIG (reference sequence). DNA for the CDR3: TGTGCCTGGAGTTTTGGGACACTGAACACTGAAGCTTTCTTT. It yields the protein CAWSFGTLNTEAFF. Together with reference TRBV30 and TRBJ1-1, the CDR3 gives the full variable domain: SQTIHQWPATLVQPVGSPLSLECTVEGTSNPNLYWYRQAAGRGLQLLFYSVGIGQISSEVPQNLSASRPQDRQFILSSKKLLLSDSGFYLCAWSFGTLNTEAFFGQGTRLTVV.

CDR3 residues: CASSPYTGGRNQPQHF. The CDR3 region has the DNA TGTGCCAGCAGCCCATACACAGGGGGAAGAAATCAGCCCCAGCATTTT. This sequence joins TRBV5-6 and TRBJ1-5, with 8 positions matching TRBD1. The ends lost 4 bases at V and 4 bases at J; junction bases unmatched: 10. This CDR3 is 16 amino acids long. CDR1 and CDR2 from the germline V gene are SGHDT and YYEEEE.

The chain couples TRBV25-1 to TRBJ1-2, with 11 bases that match TRBD1. The CDR3 covers 14 residues. Germline V CDR1 and CDR2: MGHDK, SYGVNS. V dropped 3 bases and J dropped 6; count of bases not matched to a gene: 3. The CDR3 DNA reads TGTGCCAGCAGTGATCCGGGACAGGGGGATGGCTACACCTTC. It specifies CASSDPGQGDGYTF.

With regard to this clone: Sequence at one end of the junction differs from germline and may be a read error. This sequence joins TRBV30 and TRBJ2-1; D call uncertain. CDR1 is GTSNPN and CDR2 is SVGIG in the germline V gene (reference sequence). The CDR3 runs to 12 residues. Written as DNA, the CDR3 is TGTGCCTGGGGTCGAAGCTACGATGAGCAGTTCTTC. It codes for CAWGRSYDEQFF. Combining the CDR3 with reference TRBV30 and TRBJ2-1 gives the whole variable domain SQTIHQWPATLVQPVGSPLSLECTVEGTSNPNLYWYRQAAGRGLQLLFYSVGIGQISSEVPQNLSASRPQDRQFILSSKKLLLSDSGFYLCAWGRSYDEQFFGPGTRLTVL.

The chain carries TRBV9 and TRBJ1-2, with TRBD1 matching 7 bases. With V trimmed by 3 bases and J by 5 bases, 1 base remained unmatched. This CDR3 comprises 12 residues. Germline V gene sequence: CDR1 SGDLS, CDR2 YYNGEE. The CDR3: CASSAQGYGYTF. DNA of the CDR3: TGTGCCAGCAGCGCACAGGGGTATGGCTACACCTTC.

V gene TRBV20-1 combines with J gene TRBJ2-7; D gene ambiguous. Germline V CDR1 and CDR2: DFQATT, SNEGSKA (reference sequence). The CDR3 runs 11 residues. Trimming took off 3 bases at V and 4 bases at J, with 7 bases between the two ends. CDR3 coding DNA: TGCAGTGCTAGTCTGAATTACGAGCAGTACTTC. Its protein product is CSASLNYEQYF.

The V and J genes are TRBV30 and TRBJ2-3; 12 bases are a match to TRBD2. The length of the CDR3 is 14 residues. The ends lost 2 bases at V and 10 bases at J; junction bases unmatched: 7. Per germline, CDR1 GTSNPN and CDR2 SVGIG (reference sequence). The CDR3 DNA reads as TGTGCCTGGAGTATTCTAGCGGGAGGGGGGGCGCAGTATTTT. Its translation is CAWSILAGGGAQYF.

CDR3: CASSTDTLLDYGYTF. The CDR3 region has the DNA TGTGCCAGCTCTACGGACACCCTTCTAGACTATGGCTACACCTTC. V gene TRBV18 combines with J gene TRBJ1-2; D is perhaps TRBD1 (5 bases). The length of the CDR3 is 15 residues. The V gene lost 6 bases and the J gene lost 3 bases, with 17 bases spanning the gap. Looked up from germline, CDR1 is KGHSH and CDR2 is LQKENI.

The V gene is TRBV29-1, the J gene TRBJ2-1; TRBD2 agrees at 7 bases. The V gene end was trimmed by 4 bases and the J gene end by 0 bases; junction bases not matched to a gene: 12. The CDR3 runs 17 residues. Germline V gene sequence: CDR1 SQVTM, CDR2 ANQGSEA. The chain's CDR3 is CSVVPTSPLVSYNEQFF. The CDR3 nucleotides read TGCAGCGTTGTCCCGACTAGCCCGCTCGTCTCCTACAATGAGCAGTTCTTC.

The genes are TRBV2 and TRBJ2-5; 8 bases are shared with TRBD1. V lost 5 bases to trimming and J lost 1 base; unmatched junction nucleotides: 12. This CDR3 region has 17 residues. CDR1 is SNHLY and CDR2 is FYNNEI in the germline V gene. CDR3 amino acids: CASSFDRGRPSQETQYF. CDR3 nucleotides: TGTGCCAGCAGTTTCGACAGGGGCCGACCAAGCCAAGAGACCCAGTACTTC.

The chain employs TRBV2 and TRBJ2-4, with D possibly being TRBD1 or TRBD2 (6 bases each). The CDR3 consists of 11 residues. Germline values: CDR1 SNHLY, CDR2 FYNNEI. The V and J ends lost 1 base and 12 bases respectively, with 7 bases between them. The CDR3, as DNA: TGTGCCAGCAGTGAAGAGGGGGGTCAGTACTTC. The encoded protein is CASSEEGGQYF. Supplemented by reference TRBV2 and TRBJ2-4, the full variable domain reads EPEVTQTPSHQVTQMGQEVILRCVPISNHLYFYWYRQILGQKVEFLVSFYNNEISEKSEIFDDQFSVERPDGSNFTLKIRSTKLEDSAMYFCASSEEGGQYFGAGTRLSVL.

J is TRBJ2-5 and V is TRBV20-1; D gene ambiguous. Trimming left V 0 bases short and J 5 bases short, with 4 bases between. CDR3 length equals 11 residues. Germline CDR1 and CDR2: DFQATT and SNEGSKA (reference sequence). CDR3 protein: CSARDLETQYF. The CDR3 DNA is TGCAGTGCTAGAGATCTGGAGACCCAGTACTTC.